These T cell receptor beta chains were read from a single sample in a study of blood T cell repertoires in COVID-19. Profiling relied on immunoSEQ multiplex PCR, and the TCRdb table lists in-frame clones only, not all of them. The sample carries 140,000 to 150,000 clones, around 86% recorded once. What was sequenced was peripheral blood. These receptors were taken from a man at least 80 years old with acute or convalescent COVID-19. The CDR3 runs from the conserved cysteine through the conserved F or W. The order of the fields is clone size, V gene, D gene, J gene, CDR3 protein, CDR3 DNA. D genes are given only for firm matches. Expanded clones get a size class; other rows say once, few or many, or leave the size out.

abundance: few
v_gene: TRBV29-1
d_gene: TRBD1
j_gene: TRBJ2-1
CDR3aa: CSASPYLMDRGNNEQFF
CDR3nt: TGCAGCGCCTCCCCCTACTTAATGGACAGGGGAAACAATGAGCAGTTCTTC

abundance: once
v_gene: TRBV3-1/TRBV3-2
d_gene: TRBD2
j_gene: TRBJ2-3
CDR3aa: CASSLTSGSTDTQYF
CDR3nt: TGTGCCAGCAGCCTTACTAGCGGGAGCACAGATACGCAGTATTTT

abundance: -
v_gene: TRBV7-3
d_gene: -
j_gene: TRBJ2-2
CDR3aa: CASSQATSNTGELFF
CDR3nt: TGTGCCAGCAGCCAAGCCACTTCCAACACCGGGGAGCTGTTTTTT

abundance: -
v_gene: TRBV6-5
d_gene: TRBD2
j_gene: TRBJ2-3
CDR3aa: CASKGTNFDTQYF
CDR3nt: TGTGCCAGCAAAGGGACTAATTTCGATACGCAGTATTTT

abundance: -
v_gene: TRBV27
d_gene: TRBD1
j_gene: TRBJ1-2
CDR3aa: CASSFSGGGYTF
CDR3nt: TGTGCCAGCAGTTTTTCAGGGGGCGGCTACACCTTC

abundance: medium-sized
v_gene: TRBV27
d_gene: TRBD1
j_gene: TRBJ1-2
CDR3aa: CASSEKWTGNYGYTF
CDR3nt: TGTGCCAGCAGTGAAAAGTGGACAGGGAACTATGGCTACACCTTC

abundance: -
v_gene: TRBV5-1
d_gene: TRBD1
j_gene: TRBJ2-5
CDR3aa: CASSSSGGTQETQYF
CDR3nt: TGCGCCAGCAGCTCTTCAGGGGGTACGCAAGAGACCCAGTACTTC

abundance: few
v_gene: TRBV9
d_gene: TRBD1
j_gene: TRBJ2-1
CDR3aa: CASSVDRGTFNEQFF
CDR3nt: TGTGCCAGCAGCGTCGACAGGGGAACATTTAATGAGCAGTTCTTC

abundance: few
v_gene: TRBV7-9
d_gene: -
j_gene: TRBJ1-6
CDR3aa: CASSFSSDNSPLHF
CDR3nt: TGTGCCAGCAGCTTTTCCAGTGATAATTCACCCCTCCACTTT

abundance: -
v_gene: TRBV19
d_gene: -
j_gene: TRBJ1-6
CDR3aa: CASSKQITYNSPLHF
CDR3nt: TGTGCCAGTAGTAAACAAATAACCTATAATTCACCCCTCCACTTT

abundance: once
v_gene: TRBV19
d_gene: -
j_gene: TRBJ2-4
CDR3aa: CASSIRENIQYF
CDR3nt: TGTGCCAGTAGTATACGGGAAAACATTCAGTACTTC

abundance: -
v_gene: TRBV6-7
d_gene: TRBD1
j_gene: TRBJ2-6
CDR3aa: CASSYKVFPRDRALSGANVLTF
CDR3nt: TGTGCCAGCAGTTACAAGGTGTTTCCCCGGGACAGGGCGCTTTCTGGGGCCAACGTCCTGACTTTC

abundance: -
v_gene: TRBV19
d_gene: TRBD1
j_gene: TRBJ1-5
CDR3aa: CASTHRDRGTQPQHF
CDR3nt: TGTGCCAGTACTCACCGGGACAGGGGGACTCAGCCCCAGCATTTT

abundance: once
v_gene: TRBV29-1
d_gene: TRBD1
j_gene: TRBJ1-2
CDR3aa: CSVLGPGQGRGYTF
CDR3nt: TGCAGCGTTTTAGGGCCGGGACAGGGTCGTGGCTACACCTTC

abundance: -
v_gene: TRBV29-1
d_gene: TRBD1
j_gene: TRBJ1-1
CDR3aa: CSVVGQGKTEAFF
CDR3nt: TGCAGCGTAGTTGGACAGGGGAAGACTGAAGCTTTCTTT

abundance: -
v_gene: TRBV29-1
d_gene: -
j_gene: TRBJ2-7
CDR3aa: CSVGSPGGSYEQYF
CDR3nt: TGCAGCGTTGGTAGCCCCGGGGGCTCCTACGAGCAGTACTTC

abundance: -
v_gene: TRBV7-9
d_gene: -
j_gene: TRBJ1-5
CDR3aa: CASSLWLDRNSNQPQHF
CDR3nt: TGTGCCAGCAGCTTATGGCTCGACAGAAATAGCAATCAGCCCCAGCATTTT

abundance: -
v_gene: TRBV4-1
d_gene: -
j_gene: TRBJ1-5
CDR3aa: CASSQDRGYNQPQHF
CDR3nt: TGCGCCAGCAGCCAAGACAGGGGATACAATCAGCCCCAGCATTTT

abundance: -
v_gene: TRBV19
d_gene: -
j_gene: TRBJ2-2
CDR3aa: CASSIDGGAGTGELFF
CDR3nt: TGTGCCAGTAGTATAGATGGGGGGGCCGGCACCGGGGAGCTGTTTTTT

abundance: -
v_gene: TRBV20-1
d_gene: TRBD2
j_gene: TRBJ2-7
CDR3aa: CSASVLAGLSYEQYF
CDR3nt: TGCAGTGCTAGTGTGCTAGCGGGACTCTCCTACGAGCAGTACTTC

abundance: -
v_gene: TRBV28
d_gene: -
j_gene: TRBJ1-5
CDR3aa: CASTASGMGNQPQHF
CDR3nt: TGTGCCAGCACTGCTTCAGGTATGGGCAATCAGCCCCAGCATTTT

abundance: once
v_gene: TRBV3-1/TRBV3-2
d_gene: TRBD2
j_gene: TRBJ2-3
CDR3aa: CASSHWSGGTDTQYF
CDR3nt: TGTGCCAGCAGCCATTGGAGCGGGGGCACAGATACGCAGTATTTT

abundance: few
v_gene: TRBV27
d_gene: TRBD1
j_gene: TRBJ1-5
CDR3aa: CASSLAGTGLSNQPQHF
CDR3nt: TGTGCCAGCAGTTTAGCCGGGACAGGGTTAAGCAATCAGCCCCAGCATTTT

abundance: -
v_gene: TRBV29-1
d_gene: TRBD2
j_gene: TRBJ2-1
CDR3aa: CSVELAGYNEQFF
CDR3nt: TGCAGCGTTGAACTAGCGGGCTACAATGAGCAGTTCTTC

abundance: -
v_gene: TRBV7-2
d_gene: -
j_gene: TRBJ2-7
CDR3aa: CASSFTLGVAYEQYF
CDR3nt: TGTGCCAGCAGCTTCACATTAGGGGTAGCCTACGAGCAGTACTTC

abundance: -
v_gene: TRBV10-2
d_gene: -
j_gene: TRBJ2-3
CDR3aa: CASSWLSTDTQYF
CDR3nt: TGCGCCAGCTCTTGGCTTAGCACAGATACGCAGTATTTT

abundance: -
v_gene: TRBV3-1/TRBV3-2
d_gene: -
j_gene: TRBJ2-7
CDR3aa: CASSQAGAISVSEQYF
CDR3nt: TGTGCCAGCAGCCAAGCAGGGGCAATCAGTGTATCCGAGCAGTACTTC

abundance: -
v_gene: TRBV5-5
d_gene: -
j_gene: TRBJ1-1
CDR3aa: CASSYWIPDLNTEAFF
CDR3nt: TGTGCCAGCAGTTATTGGATTCCAGACTTGAACACTGAAGCTTTCTTT

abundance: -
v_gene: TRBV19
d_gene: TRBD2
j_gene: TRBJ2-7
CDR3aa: CASSGGGEQYF
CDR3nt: TGTGCCAGTAGTGGCGGGGGCGAGCAGTACTTC

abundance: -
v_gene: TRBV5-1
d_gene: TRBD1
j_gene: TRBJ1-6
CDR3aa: CASRTKPGTGFSPLHF
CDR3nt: TGCGCCAGCAGGACGAAACCCGGGACAGGGTTTTCACCCCTCCACTTT

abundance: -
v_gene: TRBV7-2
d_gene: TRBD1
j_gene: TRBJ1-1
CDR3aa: CASSRTGLYTEAFF
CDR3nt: TGTGCCAGCAGCCGGACAGGACTGTACACTGAAGCTTTCTTT

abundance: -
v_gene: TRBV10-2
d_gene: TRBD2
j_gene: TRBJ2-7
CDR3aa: CASSDLSGLAIYEQYF
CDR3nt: TGCGCCAGCAGTGACCTCTCCGGACTAGCGATATACGAGCAGTACTTC

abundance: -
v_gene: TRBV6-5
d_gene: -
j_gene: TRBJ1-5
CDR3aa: CASRARGNSNQPQHF
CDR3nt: TGTGCCAGCAGAGCCCGGGGAAATAGCAATCAGCCCCAGCATTTT

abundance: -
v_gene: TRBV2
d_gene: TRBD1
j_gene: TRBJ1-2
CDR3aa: CASSGGTGKDYGYTF
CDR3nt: TGTGCCAGCAGTGGTGGGACAGGGAAGGACTATGGCTACACCTTC

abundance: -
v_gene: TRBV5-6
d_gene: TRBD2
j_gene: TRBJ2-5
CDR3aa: CASSFRLAGGETQYF
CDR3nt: TGTGCCAGCAGCTTTCGCCTAGCGGGAGGGGAGACCCAGTACTTC

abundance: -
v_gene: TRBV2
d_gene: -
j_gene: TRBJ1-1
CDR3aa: CASMEGSTEAFF
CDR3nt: TGTGCCAGCATGGAAGGGAGCACTGAAGCTTTCTTT

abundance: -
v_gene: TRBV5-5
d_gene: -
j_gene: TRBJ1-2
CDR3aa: CASSTSGASLRGYTF
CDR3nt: TGTGCCAGCAGCACCTCAGGGGCCAGCCTTCGTGGCTACACCTTC

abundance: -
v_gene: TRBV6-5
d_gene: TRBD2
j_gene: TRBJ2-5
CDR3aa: CASRDSGRIQETQYF
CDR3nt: TGTGCCAGCAGGGATAGCGGGAGGATACAAGAGACCCAGTACTTC

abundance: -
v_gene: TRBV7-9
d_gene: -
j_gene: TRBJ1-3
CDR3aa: CASRPGYSGNTIYF
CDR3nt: TGTGCCAGCAGACCAGGGTACTCTGGAAACACCATATATTTT

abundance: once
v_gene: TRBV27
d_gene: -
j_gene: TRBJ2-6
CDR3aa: CASRRSGANVLTF
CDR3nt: TGTGCCAGCAGGCGGTCTGGGGCCAACGTCCTGACTTTC

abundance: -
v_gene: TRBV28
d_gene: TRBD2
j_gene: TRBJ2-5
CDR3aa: CASSFGLAGVGETQYF
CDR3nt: TGTGCCAGCAGTTTCGGGCTAGCGGGCGTCGGGGAGACCCAGTACTTC

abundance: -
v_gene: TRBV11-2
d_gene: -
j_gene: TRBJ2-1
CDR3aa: CASSLVVAGEQFF
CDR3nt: TGTGCCAGCAGCTTAGTGGTGGCAGGTGAGCAGTTCTTC

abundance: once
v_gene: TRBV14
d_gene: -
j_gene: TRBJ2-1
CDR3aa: CASSPNTHRKQFF
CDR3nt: TGTGCCAGCAGTCCTAACACGCACAGAAAGCAGTTCTTC

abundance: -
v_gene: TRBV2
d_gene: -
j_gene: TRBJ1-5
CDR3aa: CASSEMLGVSNQPQHF
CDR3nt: TGTGCCAGCAGTGAAATGTTGGGAGTGAGCAATCAGCCCCAGCATTTT

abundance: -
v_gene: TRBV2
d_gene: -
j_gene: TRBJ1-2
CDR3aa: CASSPNSLWGGYGYTF
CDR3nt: TGTGCCAGCAGTCCGAACTCCCTCTGGGGAGGTTATGGCTACACCTTC

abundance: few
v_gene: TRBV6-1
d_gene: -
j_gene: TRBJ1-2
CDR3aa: CASSEAGGGYTF
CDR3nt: TGTGCCAGCAGTGAAGCGGGCGGGGGCTACACCTTC

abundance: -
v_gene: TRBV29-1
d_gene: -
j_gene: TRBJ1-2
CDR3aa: CSAGGDFYGYTF
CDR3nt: TGCAGCGCCGGGGGGGACTTTTATGGCTACACCTTC

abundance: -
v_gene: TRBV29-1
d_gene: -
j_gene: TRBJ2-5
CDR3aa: CSVEVREAQETQYF
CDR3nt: TGCAGCGTTGAGGTCAGGGAGGCCCAAGAGACCCAGTACTTC

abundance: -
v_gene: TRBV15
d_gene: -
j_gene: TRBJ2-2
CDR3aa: CATSRATGELFF
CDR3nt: TGTGCCACCAGCAGAGCAACCGGGGAGCTGTTTTTT

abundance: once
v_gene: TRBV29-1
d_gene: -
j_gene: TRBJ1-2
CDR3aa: CSTSRGQSFNYGYTF
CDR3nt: TGCAGCACTTCAAGAGGACAGAGCTTTAACTATGGCTACACCTTC

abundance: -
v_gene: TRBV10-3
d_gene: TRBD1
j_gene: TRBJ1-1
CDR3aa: CAINRDRGKTEAFF
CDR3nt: TGTGCCATCAACCGAGACAGGGGGAAAACTGAAGCTTTCTTT

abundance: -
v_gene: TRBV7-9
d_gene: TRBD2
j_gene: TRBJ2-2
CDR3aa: CASSLAAGGGTGELFF
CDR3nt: TGTGCCAGCAGCTTGGCAGCGGGAGGCGGTACCGGGGAGCTGTTTTTT

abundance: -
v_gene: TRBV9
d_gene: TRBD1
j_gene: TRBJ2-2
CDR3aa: CASSPPVGQGPGELFF
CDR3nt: TGTGCCAGCAGCCCGCCGGTGGGACAGGGGCCCGGGGAGCTGTTTTTT

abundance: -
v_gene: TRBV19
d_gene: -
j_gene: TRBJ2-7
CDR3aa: CASSRQPFGYEQYF
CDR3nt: TGTGCCAGTAGCCGGCAGCCCTTCGGGTACGAGCAGTACTTC

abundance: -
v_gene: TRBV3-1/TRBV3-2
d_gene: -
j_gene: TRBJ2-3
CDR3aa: CASSQEGNGAAWF
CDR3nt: TGTGCCAGCAGCCAAGAGGGGAATGGGGCTGCTTGGTTT

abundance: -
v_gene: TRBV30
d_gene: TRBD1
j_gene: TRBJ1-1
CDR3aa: CAWSVGTAIEAFF
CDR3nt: TGTGCCTGGAGTGTGGGGACAGCTATTGAAGCTTTCTTT

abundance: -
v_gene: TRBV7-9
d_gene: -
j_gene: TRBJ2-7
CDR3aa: CASSLGQGRGRDSYEQYF
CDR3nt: TGTGCCAGCAGCTTAGGTCAGGGAAGAGGTCGAGACTCCTACGAGCAGTACTTC

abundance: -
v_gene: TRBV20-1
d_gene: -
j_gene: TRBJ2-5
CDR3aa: CSASTVQTQYF
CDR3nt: TGCAGTGCATCAACGGTCCAGACCCAGTACTTC

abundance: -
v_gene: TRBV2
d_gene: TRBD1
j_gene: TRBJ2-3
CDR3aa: CASSQQGSGADTQYF
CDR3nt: TGTGCCAGCAGTCAACAGGGGAGTGGTGCAGATACGCAGTATTTT

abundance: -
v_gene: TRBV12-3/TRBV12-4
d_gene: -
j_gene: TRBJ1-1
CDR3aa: CASSRPNTEAFF
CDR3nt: TGTGCCAGCAGTCGTCCGAACACTGAAGCTTTCTTT